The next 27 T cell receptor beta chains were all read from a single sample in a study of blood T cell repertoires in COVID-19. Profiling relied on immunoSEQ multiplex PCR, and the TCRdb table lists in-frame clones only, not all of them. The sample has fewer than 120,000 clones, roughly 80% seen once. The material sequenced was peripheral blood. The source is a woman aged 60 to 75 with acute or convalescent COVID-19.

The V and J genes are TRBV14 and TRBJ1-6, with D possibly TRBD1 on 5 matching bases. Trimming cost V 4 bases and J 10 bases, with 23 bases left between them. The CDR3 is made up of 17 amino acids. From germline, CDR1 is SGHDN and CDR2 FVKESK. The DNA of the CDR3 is TGTGCCAGCAGCCCCCGACGGGGAGGGGTCTTTGGGTCACCCCTCCACTTT. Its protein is CASSPRRGGVFGSPLHF.

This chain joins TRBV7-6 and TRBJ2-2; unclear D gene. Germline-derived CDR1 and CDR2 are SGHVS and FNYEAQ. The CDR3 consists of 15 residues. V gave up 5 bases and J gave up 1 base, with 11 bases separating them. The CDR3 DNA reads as TGTGCCAGCAGCCAAGTATCGGGGAACACCGGGGAGCTGTTTTTT. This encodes CASSQVSGNTGELFF. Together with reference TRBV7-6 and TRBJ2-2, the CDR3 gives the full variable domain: GAGVSQSPRYKVTKRGQDVALRCDPISGHVSLYWYRQALGQGPEFLTYFNYEAQQDKSGLPNDRFSAERPEGSISTLTIQRTEQRDSAMYRCASSQVSGNTGELFFGEGSRLTVL.

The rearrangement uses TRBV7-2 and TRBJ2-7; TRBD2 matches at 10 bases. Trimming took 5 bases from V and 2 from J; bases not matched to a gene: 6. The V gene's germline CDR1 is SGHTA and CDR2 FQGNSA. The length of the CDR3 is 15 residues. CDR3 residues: CASSLRTSGAYEQYF. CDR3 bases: TGTGCCAGCAGCCTTCGGACTAGCGGAGCCTACGAGCAGTACTTC.

CDR3 region: CAYQKRGGRGETQYF. The CDR3 DNA sequence: TGTGCCTACCAGAAGCGGGGGGGCCGTGGAGAGACCCAGTACTTC. The genes are TRBV30 and TRBJ2-5; TRBD2 matches 10 bases. The CDR3 covers 15 residues. V lost 7 bases and J lost 4; bases outside the gene matches: 12. Looked up from germline, CDR1 is GTSNPN and CDR2 is SVGIG (reference sequence).

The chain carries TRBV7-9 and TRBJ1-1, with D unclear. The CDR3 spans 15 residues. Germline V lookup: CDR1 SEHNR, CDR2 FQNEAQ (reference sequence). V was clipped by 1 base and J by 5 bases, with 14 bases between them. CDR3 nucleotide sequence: TGTGCCAGCAGCTTAGTAGCGGGCACGGGAACTGAAGCTTTCTTT. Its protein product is CASSLVAGTGTEAFF. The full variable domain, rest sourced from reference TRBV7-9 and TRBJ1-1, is DTGVSQNPRHKITKRGQNVTFRCDPISEHNRLYWYRQTLGQGPEFLTYFQNEAQLEKSRLLSDRFSAERPKGSFSTLEIQRTEQGDSAMYLCASSLVAGTGTEAFFGQGTRLTVV.

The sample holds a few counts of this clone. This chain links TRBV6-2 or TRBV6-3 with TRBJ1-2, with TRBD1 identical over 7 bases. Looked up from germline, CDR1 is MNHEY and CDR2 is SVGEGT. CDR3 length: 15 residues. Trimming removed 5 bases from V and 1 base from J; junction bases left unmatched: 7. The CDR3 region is CASSKSGTVNYGYTF. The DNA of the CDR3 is TGTGCCAGCAGTAAATCCGGGACAGTTAACTATGGCTACACCTTC.

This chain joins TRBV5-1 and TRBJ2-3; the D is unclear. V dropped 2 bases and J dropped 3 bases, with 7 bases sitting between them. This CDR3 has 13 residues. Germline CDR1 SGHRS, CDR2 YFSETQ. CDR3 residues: CASSFPPTDTQYF. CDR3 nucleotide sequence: TGCGCCAGCAGCTTCCCCCCGACAGATACGCAGTATTTT.

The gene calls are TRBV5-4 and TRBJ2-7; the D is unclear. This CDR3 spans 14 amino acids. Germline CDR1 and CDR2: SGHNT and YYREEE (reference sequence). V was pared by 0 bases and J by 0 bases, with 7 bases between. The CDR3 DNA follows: TGTGCCAGCAGCTTGGAGTACAGCTCCTACGAGCAGTACTTC. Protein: CASSLEYSSYEQYF.

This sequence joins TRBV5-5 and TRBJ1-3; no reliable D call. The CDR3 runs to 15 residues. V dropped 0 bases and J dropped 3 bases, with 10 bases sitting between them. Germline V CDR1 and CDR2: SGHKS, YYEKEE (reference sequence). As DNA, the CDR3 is TGTGCCAGCAGCTTGGCCGGTGGTTATGGAAACACCATATATTTT. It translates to CASSLAGGYGNTIYF. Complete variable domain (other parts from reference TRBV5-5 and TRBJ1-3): DAGVTQSPTHLIKTRGQQVTLRCSPISGHKSVSWYQQVLGQGPQFIFQYYEKEERGRGNFPDRFSARQFPNYSSELNVNALLLGDSALYLCASSLAGGYGNTIYFGEGSWLTVV.

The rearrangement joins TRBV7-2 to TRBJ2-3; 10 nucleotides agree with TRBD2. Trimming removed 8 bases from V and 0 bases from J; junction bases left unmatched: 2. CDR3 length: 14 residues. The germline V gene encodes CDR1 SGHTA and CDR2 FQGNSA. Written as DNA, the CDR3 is TGTGCCAGCCTAGCGGGGGCTAGCACAGATACGCAGTATTTT. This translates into CASLAGASTDTQYF.

The CDR3 protein is CASSSTGFLGYTF. The DNA of the CDR3 is TGTGCCAGCAGTTCGACAGGGTTTTTGGGCTACACCTTC. The chain links TRBV6-5 to TRBJ1-2, with 7 positions matching TRBD1. The V gene end was trimmed by 4 bases and the J gene end by 8 bases; junction bases not matched to a gene: 7. Per the germline V gene, CDR1 is MNHEY and CDR2 is SVGAGI. The length of the CDR3 is 13 residues.

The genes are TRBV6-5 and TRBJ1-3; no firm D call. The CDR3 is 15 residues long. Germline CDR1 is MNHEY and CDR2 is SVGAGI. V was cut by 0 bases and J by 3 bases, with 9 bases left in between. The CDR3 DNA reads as TGTGCCAGCAGTTACTCGAAACAAGTTGGAAACACCATATATTTT. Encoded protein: CASSYSKQVGNTIYF.

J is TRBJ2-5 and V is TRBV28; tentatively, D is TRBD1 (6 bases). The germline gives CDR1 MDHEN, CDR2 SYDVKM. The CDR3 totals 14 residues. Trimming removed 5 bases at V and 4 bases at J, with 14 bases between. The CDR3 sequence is CASSPPGVTETQYF. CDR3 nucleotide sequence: TGTGCCAGCAGTCCACCAGGGGTGACAGAGACCCAGTACTTC.

CDR3 nucleotides: TGCGCCAGCAGCGCGGGACAGATCCGGGCAGATACGCAGTATTTT. Protein: CASSAGQIRADTQYF. The chain employs TRBV5-1 and TRBJ2-3; D is perhaps TRBD1 (7 bases). From germline, CDR1 is SGHRS and CDR2 YFSETQ. V gave up 4 bases and J gave up 4 bases, with 16 bases separating them. The CDR3 consists of 15 residues.

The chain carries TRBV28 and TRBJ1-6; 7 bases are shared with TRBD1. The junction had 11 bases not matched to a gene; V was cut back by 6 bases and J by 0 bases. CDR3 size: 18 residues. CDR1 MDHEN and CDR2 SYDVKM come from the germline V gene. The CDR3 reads CASSPTGPLSSYNSPLHF. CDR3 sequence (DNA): TGTGCCAGCAGCCCGACAGGGCCCTTGAGCTCCTATAATTCACCCCTCCACTTT.

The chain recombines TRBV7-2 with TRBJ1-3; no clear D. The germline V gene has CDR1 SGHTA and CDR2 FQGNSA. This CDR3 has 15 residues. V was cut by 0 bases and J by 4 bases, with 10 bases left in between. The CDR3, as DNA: TGTGCCAGCAGCTTAGCATCGGGAACCGGAAACACCATATATTTT. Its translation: CASSLASGTGNTIYF.

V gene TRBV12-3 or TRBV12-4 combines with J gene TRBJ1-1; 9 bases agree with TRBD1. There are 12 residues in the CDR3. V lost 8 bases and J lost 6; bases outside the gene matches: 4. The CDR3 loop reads CASGTGPAEAFF. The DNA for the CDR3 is TGTGCCAGCGGGACAGGGCCGGCTGAAGCTTTCTTT.

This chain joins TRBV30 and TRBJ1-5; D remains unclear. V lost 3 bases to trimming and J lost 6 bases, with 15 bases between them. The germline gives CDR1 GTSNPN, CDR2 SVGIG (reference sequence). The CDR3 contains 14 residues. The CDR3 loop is CAWSGGSGPQPQHF. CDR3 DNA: TGTGCCTGGAGCGGAGGAAGTGGACCTCAGCCCCAGCATTTT.

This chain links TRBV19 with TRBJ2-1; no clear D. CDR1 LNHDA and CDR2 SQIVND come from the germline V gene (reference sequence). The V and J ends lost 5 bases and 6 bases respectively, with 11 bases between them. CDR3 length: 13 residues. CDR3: CASSDDNFNEQFF. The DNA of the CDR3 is TGTGCCAGTAGTGATGACAATTTCAATGAGCAGTTCTTC.

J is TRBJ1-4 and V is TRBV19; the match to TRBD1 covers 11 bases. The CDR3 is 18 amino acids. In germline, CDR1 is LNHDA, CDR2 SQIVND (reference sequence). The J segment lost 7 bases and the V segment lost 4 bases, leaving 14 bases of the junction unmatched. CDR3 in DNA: TGTGCCAGTAGTAGCCCCGGGACAGGGGGTCCCTCGCGTGAAAAACTGTTTTTT. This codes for CASSSPGTGGPSREKLFF.

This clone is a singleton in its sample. The CDR3 sequence: CAISESGIDRGTGELFF. In nucleotides, the CDR3 is TGTGCCATCAGTGAGTCGGGCATTGACAGGGGCACCGGGGAGCTGTTTTTT. This rearrangement joins TRBV10-3 to TRBJ2-2, with 8 bases matching TRBD1. The CDR3 covers 17 residues. V lost 0 bases, J lost 4 bases, and 7 bases stayed unmatched. Looked up from germline, CDR1 is ENHRY and CDR2 is SYGVKD.

The CDR3 sequence is CASSLSRGYEQYF. The CDR3 DNA reads as TGTGCCAGCAGCTTATCCAGGGGCTACGAGCAGTACTTC. This chain links TRBV11-2 with TRBJ2-7; D perhaps matches TRBD1 (6 bases). Germline loops: CDR1 SGHAT, CDR2 FQNNGV. There are 13 residues in the CDR3. Trimming removed 2 bases at V and 3 bases at J, with 8 bases between. Drawing the rest from reference TRBV11-2 and TRBJ2-7, the complete variable domain is EAGVAQSPRYKIIEKRQSVAFWCNPISGHATLYWYQQILGQGPKLLIQFQNNGVVDDSQLPKDRFSAERLKGVDSTLKIQPAKLEDSAVYLCASSLSRGYEQYFGPGTRLTVT.

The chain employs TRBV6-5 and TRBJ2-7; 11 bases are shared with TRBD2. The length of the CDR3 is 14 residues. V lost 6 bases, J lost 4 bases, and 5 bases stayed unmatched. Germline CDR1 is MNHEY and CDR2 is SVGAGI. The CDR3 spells CASRPTSGAYEQYF. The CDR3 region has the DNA TGTGCCAGCAGGCCGACTAGCGGGGCTTACGAGCAGTACTTC.

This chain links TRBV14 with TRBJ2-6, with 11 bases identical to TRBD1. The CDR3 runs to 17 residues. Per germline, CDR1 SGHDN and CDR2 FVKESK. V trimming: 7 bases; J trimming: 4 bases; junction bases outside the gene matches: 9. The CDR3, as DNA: TGTGCCAGCACCACGGGACAGGGGGGTTGGGGGGCCAACGTCCTGACTTTC. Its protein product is CASTTGQGGWGANVLTF.

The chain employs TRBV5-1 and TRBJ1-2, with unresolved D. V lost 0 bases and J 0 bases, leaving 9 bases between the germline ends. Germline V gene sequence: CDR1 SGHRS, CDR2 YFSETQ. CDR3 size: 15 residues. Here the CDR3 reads CASSLGQATNYGYTF. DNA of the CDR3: TGCGCCAGCAGCTTGGGGCAGGCTACTAACTATGGCTACACCTTC.

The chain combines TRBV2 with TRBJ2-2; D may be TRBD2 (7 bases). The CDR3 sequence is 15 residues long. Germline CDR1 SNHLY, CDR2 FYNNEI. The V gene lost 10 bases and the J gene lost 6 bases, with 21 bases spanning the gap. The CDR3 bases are TGTGCCACTGCGTACGGGGGGCCGGGGGCCGGGGAGCTGTTTTTT. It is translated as CATAYGGPGAGELFF.

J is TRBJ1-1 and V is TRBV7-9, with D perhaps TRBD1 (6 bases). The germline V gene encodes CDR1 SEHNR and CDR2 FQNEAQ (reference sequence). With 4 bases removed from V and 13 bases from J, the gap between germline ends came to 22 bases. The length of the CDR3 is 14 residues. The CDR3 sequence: CASSWDHRAVRGFF. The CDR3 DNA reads TGTGCCAGCAGCTGGGACCACAGGGCGGTGAGGGGTTTCTTT. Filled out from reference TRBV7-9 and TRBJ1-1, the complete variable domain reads DTGVSQNPRHKITKRGQNVTFRCDPISEHNRLYWYRQTLGQGPEFLTYFQNEAQLEKSRLLSDRFSAERPKGSFSTLEIQRTEQGDSAMYLCASSWDHRAVRGFFGQGTRLTVV.